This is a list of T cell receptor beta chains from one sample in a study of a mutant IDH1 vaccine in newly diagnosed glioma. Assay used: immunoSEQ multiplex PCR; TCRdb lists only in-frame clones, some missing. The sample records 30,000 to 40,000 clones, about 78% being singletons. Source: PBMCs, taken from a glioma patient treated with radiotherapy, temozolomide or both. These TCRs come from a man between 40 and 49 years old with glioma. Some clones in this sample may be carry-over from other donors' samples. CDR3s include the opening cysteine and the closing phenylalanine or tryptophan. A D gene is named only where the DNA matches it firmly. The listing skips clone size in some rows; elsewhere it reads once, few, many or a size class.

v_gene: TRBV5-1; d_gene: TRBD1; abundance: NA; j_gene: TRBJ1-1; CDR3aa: CASSVRTGANTEAFF; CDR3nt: TGCGCCAGCAGCGTACGAACAGGGGCAAACACTGAAGCTTTCTTT
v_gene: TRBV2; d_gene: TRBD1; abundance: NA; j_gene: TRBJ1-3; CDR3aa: CASSQDRSSGNTIYF; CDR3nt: TGTGCCAGCAGTCAGGACAGGTCCTCTGGAAACACCATATATTTT
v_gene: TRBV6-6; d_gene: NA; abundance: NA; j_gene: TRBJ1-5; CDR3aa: CASSWEKAQPQHF; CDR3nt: TGTGCCAGCAGCTGGGAAAAGGCGCAGCCCCAGCATTTT
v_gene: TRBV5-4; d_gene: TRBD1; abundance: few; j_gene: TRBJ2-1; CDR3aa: CASSLRTGELGEQFF; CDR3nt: TGTGCCAGCAGCTTACGCACAGGGGAGTTAGGTGAGCAGTTCTTC
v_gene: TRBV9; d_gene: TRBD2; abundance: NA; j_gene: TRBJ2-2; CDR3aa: CASSVVGGAGELFF; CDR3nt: TGTGCCAGCAGCGTAGTTGGGGGGGCCGGGGAGCTGTTTTTT
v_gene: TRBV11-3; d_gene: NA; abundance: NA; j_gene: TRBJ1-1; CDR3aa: CASSQTGGVTEAFF; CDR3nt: TGTGCCAGCAGCCAGACGGGGGGCGTCACTGAAGCTTTCTTT
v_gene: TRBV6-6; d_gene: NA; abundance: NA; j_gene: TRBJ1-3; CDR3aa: CASSLDSSGNTIYF; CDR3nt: TGTGCCAGCAGTCTGGACAGCTCTGGAAACACCATATATTTT
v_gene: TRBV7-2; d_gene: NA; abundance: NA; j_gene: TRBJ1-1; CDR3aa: CASSFWNTEAFF; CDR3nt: TGTGCCAGCAGCTTCTGGAACACTGAAGCTTTCTTT
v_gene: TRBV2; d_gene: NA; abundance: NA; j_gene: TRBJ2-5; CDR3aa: CASSGLETQYF; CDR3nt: TGTGCCAGCAGTGGCCTGGAGACCCAGTACTTC
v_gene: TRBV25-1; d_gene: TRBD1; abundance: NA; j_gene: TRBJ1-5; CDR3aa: CASSARGLGNQPQHF; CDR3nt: TGTGCCAGCAGTGCTAGGGGGCTCGGCAATCAGCCCCAGCATTTT
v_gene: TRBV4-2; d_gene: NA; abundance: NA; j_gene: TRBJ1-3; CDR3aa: CASSQDPAGSGNTIYF; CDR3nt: TGTGCCAGCAGCCAAGACCCCGCAGGGTCTGGAAACACCATATATTTT
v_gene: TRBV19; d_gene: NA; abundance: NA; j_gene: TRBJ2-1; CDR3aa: CASSIVTGTYNEQFF; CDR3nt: TGTGCCAGTAGTATAGTCACCGGGACGTACAATGAGCAGTTCTTC
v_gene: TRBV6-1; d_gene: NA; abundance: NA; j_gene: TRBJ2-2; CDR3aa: CASSEYRRVRNTGELFF; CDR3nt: TGTGCCAGCAGTGAATATAGGAGGGTGAGGAACACCGGGGAGCTGTTTTTT
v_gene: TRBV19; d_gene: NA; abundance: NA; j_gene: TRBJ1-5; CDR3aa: CASSRDGFSNQPQHF; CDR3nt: TGTGCCAGTAGTAGAGATGGATTTAGCAATCAGCCCCAGCATTTT
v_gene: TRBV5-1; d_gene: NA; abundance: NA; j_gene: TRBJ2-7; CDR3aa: CASGQQGSYEQYF; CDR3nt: TGCGCCAGCGGCCAGCAGGGATCCTACGAGCAGTACTTC
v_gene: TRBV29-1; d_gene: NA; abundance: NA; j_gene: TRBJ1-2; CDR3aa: CSLRMGDDYGYTF; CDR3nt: TGCAGCCTTCGTATGGGGGATGACTATGGCTACACCTTC
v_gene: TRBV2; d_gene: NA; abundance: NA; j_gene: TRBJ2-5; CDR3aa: CASKEGRGETQYF; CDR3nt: TGTGCCAGCAAAGAGGGGAGAGGCGAGACCCAGTACTTC
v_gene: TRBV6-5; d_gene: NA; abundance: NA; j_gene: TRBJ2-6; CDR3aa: CASSYRLSGANVLTF; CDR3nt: TGTGCCAGCAGTTACCGGCTCTCTGGGGCCAACGTCCTGACTTTC
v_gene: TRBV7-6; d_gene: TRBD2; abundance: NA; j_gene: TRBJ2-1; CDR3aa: CASSPGLAVSSYNEQFF; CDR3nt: TGTGCCAGCAGCCCGGGACTAGCGGTGAGCTCCTACAATGAGCAGTTCTTC
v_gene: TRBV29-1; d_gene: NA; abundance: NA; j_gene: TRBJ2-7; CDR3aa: CSVGGFYEQYF; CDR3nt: TGCAGCGTGGGGGGCTTCTACGAGCAGTACTTC
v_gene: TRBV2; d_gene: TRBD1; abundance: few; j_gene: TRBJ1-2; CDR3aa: CASRDRSTNYGYTF; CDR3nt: TGTGCCAGCAGGGACAGGAGTACTAACTATGGCTACACCTTC
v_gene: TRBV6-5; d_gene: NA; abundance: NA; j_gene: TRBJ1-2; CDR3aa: CASSSDGNYGYTF; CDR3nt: TGTGCCAGCAGTTCGGACGGAAACTATGGCTACACCTTC
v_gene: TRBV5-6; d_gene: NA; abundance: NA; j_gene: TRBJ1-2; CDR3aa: CASSLGTAFNYGYTF; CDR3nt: TGTGCCAGCAGCCTAGGGACCGCCTTCAACTATGGCTACACCTTC
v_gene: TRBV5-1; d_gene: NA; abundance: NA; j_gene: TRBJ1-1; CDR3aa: CASSPGNTFSREAFF; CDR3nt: TGCGCCAGCAGCCCGGGTAACACCTTTTCCAGGGAAGCTTTCTTT
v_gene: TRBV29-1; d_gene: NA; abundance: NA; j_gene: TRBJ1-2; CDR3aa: CSVIHPGSANYGYTF; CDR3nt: TGCAGCGTAATACACCCAGGTTCAGCTAACTATGGCTACACCTTC
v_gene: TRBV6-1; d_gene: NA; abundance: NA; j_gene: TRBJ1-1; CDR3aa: CASSEPGEKMNTEAFF; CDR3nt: TGTGCCAGCAGTGAACCGGGGGAGAAAATGAACACTGAAGCTTTCTTT
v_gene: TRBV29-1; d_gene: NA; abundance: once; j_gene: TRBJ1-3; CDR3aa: CSVAGSISGNTIYF; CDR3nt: TGCAGCGTCGCGGGATCAATCTCTGGAAACACCATATATTTT
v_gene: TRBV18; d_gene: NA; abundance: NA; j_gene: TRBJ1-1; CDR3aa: CASSPQGVINTEAFF; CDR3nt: TGTGCCAGCTCACCACAGGGAGTAATAAACACTGAAGCTTTCTTT
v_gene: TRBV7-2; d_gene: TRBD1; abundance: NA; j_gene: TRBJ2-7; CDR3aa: CASSSSGDSLYEQYF; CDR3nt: TGTGCCAGCAGCTCTTCCGGGGACAGCCTCTACGAGCAGTACTTC
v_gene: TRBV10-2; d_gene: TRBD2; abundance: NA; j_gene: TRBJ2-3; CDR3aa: CASSYAGVSTDTQYF; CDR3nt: TGCGCCAGCAGTTACGCGGGGGTTAGCACAGATACGCAGTATTTT
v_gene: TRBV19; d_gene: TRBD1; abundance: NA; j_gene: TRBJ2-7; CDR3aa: CASSRGTGGEQYF; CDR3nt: TGTGCCAGTAGTCGGGGTACAGGGGGCGAGCAGTACTTC
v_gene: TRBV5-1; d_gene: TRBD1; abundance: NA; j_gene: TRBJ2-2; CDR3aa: CATSTGDPGELFF; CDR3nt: TGCGCCACCTCGACAGGGGATCCCGGGGAGCTGTTTTTT
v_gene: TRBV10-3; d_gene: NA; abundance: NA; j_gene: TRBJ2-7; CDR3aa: CAITDTSSSSYEQYF; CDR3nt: TGTGCCATCACCGATACTAGTTCGAGCTCCTACGAGCAGTACTTC
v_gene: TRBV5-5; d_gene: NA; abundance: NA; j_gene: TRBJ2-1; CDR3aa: CASSLQGAQFF; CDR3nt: TGTGCCAGCAGCTTGCAGGGTGCACAGTTCTTC
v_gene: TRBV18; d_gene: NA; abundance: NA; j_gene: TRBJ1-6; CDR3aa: CASAENYNSPLHF; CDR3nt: TGTGCCAGCGCAGAGAATTATAATTCACCCCTCCACTTT
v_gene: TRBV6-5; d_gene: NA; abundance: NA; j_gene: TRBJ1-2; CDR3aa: CASSYSTGGGKYGYTF; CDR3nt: TGTGCCAGCAGTTACTCTACCGGGGGAGGGAAATATGGCTACACCTTC
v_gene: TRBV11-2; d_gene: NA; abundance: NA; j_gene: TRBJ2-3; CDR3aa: CASSLDTSWDTQYF; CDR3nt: TGTGCCAGCAGCTTAGATACGTCGTGGGATACGCAGTATTTT
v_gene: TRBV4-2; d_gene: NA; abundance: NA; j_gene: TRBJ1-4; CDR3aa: CASSQGMLGGVEKLFF; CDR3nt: TGTGCCAGCAGCCAAGGGATGTTGGGGGGCGTCGAAAAACTGTTTTTT
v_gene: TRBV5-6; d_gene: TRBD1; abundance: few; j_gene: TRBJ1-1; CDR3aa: CASSLSPWGTGDTEAFF; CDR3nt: TGTGCCAGCAGCTTGTCCCCCTGGGGGACAGGGGACACTGAAGCTTTCTTT
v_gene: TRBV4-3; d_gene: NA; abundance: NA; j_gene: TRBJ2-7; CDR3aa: CASSQDVGRLYEQYF; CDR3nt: TGCGCCAGCAGCCAAGATGTGGGCAGGCTCTACGAGCAGTACTTC
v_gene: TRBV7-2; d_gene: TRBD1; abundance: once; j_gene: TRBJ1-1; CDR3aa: CASSLIPGQGFAEAFF; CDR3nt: TGTGCCAGCAGCCTGATACCGGGACAGGGGTTCGCTGAAGCTTTCTTT
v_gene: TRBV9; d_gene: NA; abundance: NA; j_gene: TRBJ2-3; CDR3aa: CASSLGTNTDTQYF; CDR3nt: TGTGCCAGCAGCCTGGGAACAAACACAGATACGCAGTATTTT